This T cell receptor (beta chain) was observed in a study of cytomegalovirus exposure and HLA in healthy donors. Study results and caveats: Listed as cytomegalovirus-associated were more than 150 TCR beta chains.

Unmatched junction bases numbered 9, after V lost 0 bases and J lost 3 bases. Germline V gives CDR1 MGHRA, CDR2 YSYEKL. There are 19 residues in the CDR3. PCR employed 60 Vbeta and 13 Jbeta primers. Using immunoSEQ multiplex PCR, the repertoire was profiled, and TCRdb retains in-frame clones only, with some absent. Here the sample spans 110,000 to 150,000 clones, approximately 80% being singletons. Notes on this clone: Its antigen is not identified. The sample has other DNA sequences that encode this CDR3 too.

The sequenced sample was PBMCs. The chain uses TRBV4-1 and TRBJ2-7; 15 bases agree with TRBD2. The TCR was taken from a woman between 40 and 50 years old in good health and CMV-seronegative. The CDR3 region has the DNA TGCGCCAGCAGCCAAGAAGTACCCGGGACTAGCGGGGGGAACTACGAGCAGTACTTC. Residues: CASSQEVPGTSGGNYEQYF.